These 17 T cell receptor beta chains were sequenced from one sample in a study of spatial heterogeneity in lung cancer. Findings and caveats of the study: It was found that expanded intratumoral alpha and beta TCR counts tracked tumor mutation counts.

Time point meaning: sample taken at primary tumor resection. No antigens are known for them. TCRdb ran MiXCR on the 5' RACE reads and lists one entry per CDR3 protein. The sample gives around 9,300 distinct CDR3 sequences, roughly 6.8% of which show up once; under 35% is in the top ten. The input for sequencing was lung tumor tissue, taken at surgery. The source is a male donor with early-stage non-small cell lung cancer.

This clonotype was found many times. The CDR3 nucleotides are TGTGCCAGCAGTTCGCGGGGGCAGGTCACCGGGGAGCTGTTTTTT. It is translated as CASSSRGQVTGELFF. The rearrangement links TRBV6-2 or TRBV6-3 to TRBJ2-2, with D possibly matching TRBD2 (7 bases). CDR1 and CDR2 from the germline V gene are MNHEY and SVGEGT. This CDR3 is 15 amino acids long. V lost 4 bases, J lost 4 bases, and 13 bases lay in between.

This clonotype was counted between two and nine times. The CDR3 reads CSASFRPYNEQFF. The CDR3 bases are TGCAGTGCTAGCTTTCGTCCTTACAATGAGCAGTTCTTC. This chain uses TRBV20-1 with TRBJ2-1; D is unclear. V was trimmed by 3 bases and J by 4 bases, leaving 10 bases between them. Germline V gene lookup returns CDR1 DFQATT and CDR2 SNEGSKA (reference sequence). The CDR3 loop spans 13 amino acids.

This clonotype was seen a handful of times. The genes are TRBV11-2 and TRBJ2-7, with 9 bases fitting TRBD2. The CDR3 contains 19 residues. V lost 2 bases, J lost 0 bases, and 14 bases stayed unmatched. Looked up from germline, CDR1 is SGHAT and CDR2 is FQNNGV. In nucleotides, the CDR3 is TGTGCCAGCAGCTTAATTAGCGGGGGCTTTTCTACAAGCTCCTACGAGCAGTACTTC. Translated, it gives CASSLISGGFSTSSYEQYF.

This clonotype was observed once. Since a much larger clone is just one base distant, this may be a read error. The CDR3 carries no conserved terminal phenylalanine or tryptophan, so it likely arises from a read error. The limits of the CDR3 on the DNA are not certain, so only TCRdb's listed CDR3 is given. This chain connects TRBV3-1 to TRBJ2-5; the listed D gene, TRBD1, was not tested against the DNA. With termini counted, the CDR3 has 12 amino acids. The germline gives CDR1 LGHDT, CDR2 YNNKEL (reference sequence). CDR3 in amino acids: CASSSTSGAVYL.

This clonotype was observed at least ten times. The rearrangement joins TRBV20-1 to TRBJ1-6, with 8 nucleotides matching TRBD1. CDR3 length: 18 residues. Germline lookup yields CDR1 DFQATT and CDR2 SNEGSKA (reference sequence). Trimming cost V 3 bases and J 8 bases; bases outside gene matches: 18. This CDR3 is CSASPGQALQWLDSPLHF. The CDR3 DNA sequence: TGCAGTGCTAGCCCGGGACAGGCCCTCCAATGGCTGGATTCACCCCTCCACTTT.

In this sample, this clonotype turned up a few times. V usage is TRBV6-5 and J usage is TRBJ2-1; TRBD1 might be the D (6 bases). Germline V gene sequence: CDR1 MNHEY, CDR2 SVGAGI. The V end lost 0 bases, the J end lost 8 bases, and 11 bases lay between the germline ends. CDR3 length equals 14 residues. CDR3 in DNA: TGTGCCAGCAGTTACTCACGAACAGGGTATGAGCAGTTCTTC. Protein sequence: CASSYSRTGYEQFF.

This clonotype came up many times. This sequence joins TRBV20-1 and TRBJ1-5; no firm D call. Germline CDR1 is DFQATT and CDR2 is SNEGSKA (reference sequence). V was cut by 1 base and J by 3 bases, with 10 bases left in between. The CDR3 is 14 amino acids. In nucleotides, the CDR3 is TGCAGTGCTAGAGTAGGAGGCCTCAATCAGCCCCAGCATTTT. Translation: CSARVGGLNQPQHF.

This clonotype was recorded many times. The V gene is TRBV6-6, the J gene TRBJ1-2; TRBD1 is a possible D gene (5 bases). Trimming cost V 11 bases and J 2 bases, with 12 bases left between them. The CDR3 totals 12 residues. Germline lookup yields CDR1 MNHNY and CDR2 SVGAGI (reference sequence). The CDR3 loop reads CAYGGPNYGYTF. The CDR3 nucleotides are TGTGCCTATGGGGGACCCAACTATGGCTACACCTTC.

This chain joins TRBV28 and TRBJ2-5; 8 bases line up with TRBD2. Germline trimming cut 2 bases from V and 8 bases from J; bases unmatched to any gene: 10. This CDR3 is 15 amino acids long. Germline CDR1 reads MDHEN; CDR2 reads SYDVKM. CDR3 loop: CASSLMGRGETTQYF. The CDR3 region has the DNA TGTGCCAGCAGTTTAATGGGGCGGGGGGAAACAACCCAGTACTTC. Full variable domain (remainder filled in from reference TRBV28 and TRBJ2-5): DVKVTQSSRYLVKRTGEKVFLECVQDMDHENMFWYRQDPGLGLRLIYFSYDVKMKEKGDIPEGYSVSREKKERFSLILESASTNQTSMYLCASSLMGRGETTQYFGPGTRLLVL.

This clonotype appeared a few times. CDR3 sequence (DNA): TGTGCCAGCAGTCGACAGGGGGAGGTCCGGTATGGCTACACCTTC. Translation: CASSRQGEVRYGYTF. The rearrangement joins TRBV12-3 or TRBV12-4 to TRBJ1-2; the match to TRBD1 covers 9 bases. The CDR3 consists of 15 residues. The ends lost 5 bases at V and 5 bases at J; junction bases unmatched: 9.

This clonotype was seen repeatedly, ten times or more. V gene TRBV7-9 combines with J gene TRBJ1-2, with 7 bases lining up with TRBD1. Per germline, CDR1 SEHNR and CDR2 FQNEAQ (reference sequence). The CDR3 runs 18 residues. V trimming: 4 bases; J trimming: 1 base; junction bases outside the gene matches: 15. CDR3 nucleotide sequence: TGTGCCAGCAGCTCCACCGGGACAGCTGCAAGGATTAACTATGGCTACACCTTC. It is translated as CASSSTGTAARINYGYTF.

The rearrangement joins TRBV29-1 to TRBJ2-7; D ambiguous. Trimming took 1 base from V and 6 from J, leaving 16 bases between them. Germline V gives CDR1 SQVTM, CDR2 ANQGSEA. This CDR3 region has 14 residues. The CDR3 protein is CSVEALHSSAEQYF. In DNA, the CDR3 is TGCAGCGTTGAAGCCCTCCACAGCTCGGCCGAGCAGTACTTC.

The table lists this clonotype with many counts. The V and J genes are TRBV2 and TRBJ2-7, with 9 bases aligning to TRBD2. CDR1 is SNHLY, CDR2 FYNNEI, per germline. V lost 1 base to trimming and J lost 4 bases; unmatched junction nucleotides: 14. The CDR3 has 18 amino acids. The chain's CDR3 is CASSEGSGGALSSYEQYF. The CDR3, as DNA: TGTGCCAGCAGTGAAGGTAGCGGGGGAGCCCTATCTTCTTACGAGCAGTACTTC.

This clonotype was found many times. The chain recombines TRBV28 with TRBJ1-1, with D perhaps TRBD1 (6 bases). The CDR3 length is 14 residues. Germline-derived CDR1 and CDR2 are MDHEN and SYDVKM. Trimming stripped 6 bases from V and 5 bases from J, with 16 bases between. CDR3 sequence reads: CASSQTGILTEAFF. CDR3 DNA: TGTGCCAGCAGCCAAACAGGGATTTTGACTGAAGCTTTCTTT.

This clonotype is labeled medium-sized. V gene TRBV7-2 combines with J gene TRBJ1-4; D unclear. V was cut by 5 bases and J by 1 base, with 5 bases left in between. The V gene's germline CDR1 is SGHTA and CDR2 FQGNSA. The CDR3 is 13 residues long. In DNA, the CDR3 is TGTGCCAGCAGCCGGGGAACTAATGAAAAACTGTTTTTT. Translation gives CASSRGTNEKLFF. The full variable domain, with the rest looked up from reference TRBV7-2 and TRBJ1-4, is GAGVSQSPSNKVTEKGKDVELRCDPISGHTALYWYRQSLGQGLEFLIYFQGNSAPDKSGLPSDRFSAERTGGSVSTLTIQRTQQEDSAVYLCASSRGTNEKLFFGSGTQLSVL.

The V call is TRBV10-3, the J call TRBJ2-3; 11 bases are shared with TRBD2. J was trimmed by 2 bases and V by 3 bases; bases with no gene match: 10. Looked up from germline, CDR1 is ENHRY and CDR2 is SYGVKD. The CDR3 has 18 residues. This CDR3 reads CAISEAGASGGTTDTQYF. CDR3 coding DNA: TGTGCCATCAGTGAAGCCGGGGCTAGCGGGGGGACCACAGATACGCAGTATTTT.

Comments on this clonotype: Just one base apart from a much larger clone, this may be a read error. CDR3 nucleotides: TGTACCAGCAGTCGACAGGGGAATAACAATGAGCAGTTCTTC. Translating it yields CTSSRQGNNNEQFF. The chain employs TRBV6-5 and TRBJ2-1; 8 bases align to TRBD1. The CDR3 is 14 residues long. Germline CDR1 and CDR2: MNHEY and SVGAGI.